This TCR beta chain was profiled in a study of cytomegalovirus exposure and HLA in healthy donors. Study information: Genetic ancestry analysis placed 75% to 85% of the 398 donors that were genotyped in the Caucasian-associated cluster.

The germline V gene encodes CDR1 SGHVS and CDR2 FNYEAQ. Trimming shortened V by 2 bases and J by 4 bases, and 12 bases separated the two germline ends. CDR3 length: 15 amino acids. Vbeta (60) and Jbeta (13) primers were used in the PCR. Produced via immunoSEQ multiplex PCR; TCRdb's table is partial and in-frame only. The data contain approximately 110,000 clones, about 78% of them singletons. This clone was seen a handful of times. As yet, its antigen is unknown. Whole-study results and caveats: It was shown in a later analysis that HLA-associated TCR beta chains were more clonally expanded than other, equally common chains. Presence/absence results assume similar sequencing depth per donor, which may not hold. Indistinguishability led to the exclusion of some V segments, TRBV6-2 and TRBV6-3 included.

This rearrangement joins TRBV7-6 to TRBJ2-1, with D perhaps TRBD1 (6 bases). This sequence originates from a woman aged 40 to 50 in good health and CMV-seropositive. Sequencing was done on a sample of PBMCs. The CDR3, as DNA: TGTGCCAGCAGCTTAACACAGGGACCGTACAATGAGCAGTTCTTC. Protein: CASSLTQGPYNEQFF.